The sequence of this T cell receptor beta chain was determined in a study of T cell responses to AZD1222 COVID-19 vaccine. Study-level background: Second-dose recipients at about 4 or about 12 weeks were treated as one pooled group. Study-wide points: Receipt of two AZD1222 doses was followed by a rise in Spike-specific TCR breadth and depth. With dominance at 160-218 and 743-854, vaccine-associated CD4 TCRs spanned spike. Donors were largely white British and mainly female; clonal diversity was possibly underestimated.

CDR1 is LNHNV, CDR2 YYDKDF, per germline (reference sequence). The CDR3 is 16 residues long. V shed 0 bases and J 3 bases; nucleotides not matched to a gene: 6. Regarding this clone: The antigen is not known.

Sequenced by immunoSEQ multiplex PCR; TCRdb stores in-frame clones only, minus some. The repertoire holds fewer than 150,000 clones, with more than 85% as singletons. The material was peripheral blood, obtained on day 0 of AZD1222 vaccination. The source of this sequence is an adult in good health. V and J are TRBV15 and TRBJ1-1, with TRBD1 matching over 8 bases. CDR3 in DNA: TGTGCCACCAGCAGAGATATAACAGGGGGACACACTGAAGCTTTCTTT. It codes for CATSRDITGGHTEAFF.